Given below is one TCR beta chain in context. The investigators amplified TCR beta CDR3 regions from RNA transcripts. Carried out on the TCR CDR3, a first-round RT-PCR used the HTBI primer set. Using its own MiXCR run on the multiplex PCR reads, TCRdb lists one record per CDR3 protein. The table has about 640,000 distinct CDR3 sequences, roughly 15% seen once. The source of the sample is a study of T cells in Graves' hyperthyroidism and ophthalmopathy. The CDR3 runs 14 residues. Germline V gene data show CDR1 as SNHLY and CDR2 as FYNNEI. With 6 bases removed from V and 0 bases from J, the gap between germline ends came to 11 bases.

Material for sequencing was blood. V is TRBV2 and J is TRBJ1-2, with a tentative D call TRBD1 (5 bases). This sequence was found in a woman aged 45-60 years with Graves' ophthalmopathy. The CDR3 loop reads CASSPLGANYGYTF. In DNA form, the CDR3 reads TGTGCCAGCAGCCCCTTGGGGGCTAACTATGGCTACACCTTC.